Following are 24 T cell receptor beta chains from one sample sequenced in a study of blood T cell repertoires in COVID-19. Sequencing used immunoSEQ multiplex PCR; TCRdb keeps in-frame clones, though not all of them. Of about 170,000 clones in the sample, 79% were seen once. Sequenced: PBMCs or T cells enriched from blood (not recorded which). These receptors all come from a woman in her sixties or seventies in a cohort exposed to, infected with or recovered from COVID-19 (not recorded which).

The chain combines TRBV4-1 with TRBJ1-1, with 8 bases that match TRBD1. The germline V gene encodes CDR1 MGHRA and CDR2 YSYEKL. The CDR3 consists of 18 residues. V shed 1 base, J shed 7 bases, and the junction held 17 bases outside the gene matches. The CDR3, as DNA: TGCGCCAGCAGCCAAGGTCAGGGAGGACAGGGCGCACGGGGTGAAGCTTTCTTT. This encodes CASSQGQGGQGARGEAFF.

The chain is built from TRBV28 and TRBJ1-2; 9 positions match TRBD1. The CDR3 extends over 13 amino acids. Looked up from germline, CDR1 is MDHEN and CDR2 is SYDVKM. After removal of 11 bases from V and 2 bases from J, the junction contained 6 bases not matched to a gene. CDR3 nucleotide sequence: TGTGCCGGTCGCGGGACAGGGAACTATGGCTACACCTTC. It specifies CAGRGTGNYGYTF.

The chain joins TRBV9 to TRBJ1-1; possible D gene TRBD1, 6 bases. Per the germline V gene, CDR1 is SGDLS and CDR2 is YYNGEE. This CDR3 region has 15 residues. The ends were cut back, 4 bases at V and 6 bases at J, with 19 bases in the middle. CDR3 residues: CASSPRPTDRAEAFF. In DNA form, the CDR3 reads TGTGCCAGCAGCCCCCGACCTACGGACAGAGCTGAAGCTTTCTTT.

This clone was detected once. V is TRBV2 and J is TRBJ2-5; D unresolved. This CDR3 comprises 13 residues. The germline V gene has CDR1 SNHLY and CDR2 FYNNEI. The V end lost 8 bases, the J end lost 5 bases, and 15 bases lay between the germline ends. The CDR3 nucleotides read TGTGCCAGCGGAGAGGCGCCCCAGGAGACCCAGTACTTC. Its protein product is CASGEAPQETQYF.

V gene TRBV10-1 combines with J gene TRBJ2-1; 7 bases fit TRBD2. V dropped 0 bases and J dropped 7; count of bases not matched to a gene: 9. From germline, CDR1 is WNHNN and CDR2 SYGVQD (reference sequence). The CDR3 length is 16 residues. Written as DNA, the CDR3 is TGCGCCAGCAGTGAGTCTGGGACGTACGGGGGGAATGAGCAGTTCTTC. Amino acid sequence: CASSESGTYGGNEQFF.

CDR3 sequence (DNA): TGCAGCGTTGATTCGGCGGGGAAAGACCCCTACGAGCAGTACTTC. It codes for CSVDSAGKDPYEQYF. The chain combines TRBV29-1 with TRBJ2-7; TRBD2 might be the D (6 bases). V gave up 3 bases and J gave up 2 bases, with 17 bases separating them. The CDR3 runs 15 residues. CDR1 is SQVTM and CDR2 is ANQGSEA in the germline V gene.

V usage is TRBV5-6 and J usage is TRBJ2-7, with 13 bases identical to TRBD2. The CDR3 has 19 amino acids. Germline CDR1 and CDR2: SGHDT and YYEEEE. V lost 4 bases, J lost 7 bases, and 20 bases stayed unmatched. The CDR3 reads CASSPRWGGTSGILGEQYF. Written as DNA, the CDR3 is TGTGCCAGCAGCCCCCGGTGGGGGGGGACTAGCGGGATTTTAGGAGAGCAGTACTTC.

The rearrangement links TRBV25-1 to TRBJ1-1, with D tentatively TRBD1 (6 bases). The CDR3 is 13 residues long. Trimming shortened V by 3 bases and J by 7 bases, and 12 bases separated the two germline ends. Germline V gives CDR1 MGHDK, CDR2 SYGVNS. CDR3: CASSEDGQSEAFF. In DNA form, the CDR3 reads TGTGCCAGCAGTGAGGACGGACAGAGTGAAGCTTTCTTT.

The V call is TRBV5-8, the J call TRBJ1-6; 9 nucleotides align to TRBD1. Germline V gene data show CDR1 as SGHTS and CDR2 as YDEGEE. The J segment lost 8 bases and the V segment lost 3 bases, leaving 3 bases of the junction unmatched. The CDR3 length is 14 residues. The CDR3 DNA follows: TGTGCCAGCAGCTCGGGACAGGGCGATTCACCCCTCCACTTT. The encoded protein is CASSSGQGDSPLHF. Based on the CDR3 plus reference TRBV5-8 and TRBJ1-6, the full variable domain is EAGVTQSPTHLIKTRGQQATLRCSPISGHTSVYWYQQALGLGLQFLLWYDEGEERNRGNFPPRFSGRQFPNYSSELNVNALELEDSALYLCASSSGQGDSPLHFGNGTRLTVT.

This clone appeared a single time. The rearrangement joins TRBV11-3 to TRBJ1-1; weak D call: TRBD1 (6 bases). This CDR3 spans 17 amino acids. Germline V gene lookup returns CDR1 SGHNT and CDR2 YENEEA. Trimming removed 5 bases from V and 2 bases from J, with 21 bases in between. CDR3 sequence (DNA): TGTGCCAGCAGCCTTGGGGCCATGGGACACCCCAACACTGAAGCTTTCTTT. It translates to CASSLGAMGHPNTEAFF. The entire variable domain, with the rest obtained from reference TRBV11-3 and TRBJ1-1, is as follows: EAGVVQSPRYKIIEKKQPVAFWCNPISGHNTLYWYLQNLGQGPELLIRYENEEAVDDSQLPKDRFSAERLKGVDSTLKIQPAELGDSAVYLCASSLGAMGHPNTEAFFGQGTRLTVV.

The rearrangement links TRBV6-5 to TRBJ1-1; D remains ambiguous. The CDR3 sequence is 13 residues long. The ends were cut back, 7 bases at V and 10 bases at J, with 19 bases in the middle. Germline V lookup: CDR1 MNHEY, CDR2 SVGAGI. The CDR3 here is CASKWSLQGPAFF. CDR3 DNA sequence: TGTGCCAGCAAGTGGAGTTTACAAGGCCCAGCTTTCTTT.

The chain couples TRBV4-3 to TRBJ2-1; 9 bases align to TRBD2. The CDR3 has 17 residues. Germline CDR1 is LGHNA and CDR2 is YSLEER. Trimming cost V 1 base and J 8 bases; bases outside gene matches: 12. The chain's CDR3 is CASSQVTAGLAIDEQFF. The CDR3 coding sequence is TGCGCCAGCAGCCAAGTTACCGCGGGACTAGCTATAGATGAGCAGTTCTTC.

The chain carries TRBV2 and TRBJ2-5; D might be TRBD1 (6 bases). V was clipped by 4 bases and J by 7 bases, with 16 bases between them. Per the germline V gene, CDR1 is SNHLY and CDR2 is FYNNEI. This CDR3 region has 14 residues. Here the CDR3 reads CASSASNRVGTQYF. DNA of the CDR3: TGTGCCAGCAGTGCCTCGAACAGGGTTGGGACCCAGTACTTC.

This sequence joins TRBV27 and TRBJ1-2; 7 bases agree with TRBD1. The CDR3 is made up of 14 amino acids. Germline values: CDR1 MNHEY, CDR2 SMNVEV (reference sequence). After removal of 6 bases from V and 6 bases from J, the junction contained 10 bases not matched to a gene. This CDR3 is CASRTWTGGNGYTF. Here the CDR3 DNA reads TGTGCCAGCAGGACCTGGACAGGCGGAAATGGCTACACCTTC.

The rearrangement uses TRBV9 and TRBJ2-1, with 7 positions matching TRBD2. The length of the CDR3 is 17 residues. In germline, CDR1 is SGDLS, CDR2 YYNGEE. The ends lost 3 bases at V and 8 bases at J; junction bases unmatched: 17. CDR3 region: CASSATSRGLVRDEQFF. CDR3 nucleotides: TGTGCCAGCAGCGCCACATCCCGAGGACTAGTGAGGGATGAGCAGTTCTTC.

V and J are TRBV18 and TRBJ1-6; possibly TRBD1 for D (6 bases). Trimming took 2 bases from V and 8 from J, leaving 16 bases between them. Per germline, CDR1 KGHSH and CDR2 LQKENI. This CDR3 contains 16 residues. CDR3 in amino acids: CASSPNPGTSYSPLHF. The CDR3 DNA follows: TGTGCCAGCTCACCAAATCCCGGGACATCATATTCACCCCTCCACTTT.

This rearrangement joins TRBV10-3 to TRBJ1-6; tentatively, D is TRBD1 (5 bases). The CDR3 extends over 17 amino acids. Germline assignment: CDR1 ENHRY and CDR2 SYGVKD. Trimming shortened V by 2 bases and J by 11 bases, and 22 bases separated the two germline ends. This CDR3 reads CAISETMTGTQKAPLHF. The DNA for the CDR3 is TGTGCCATCAGTGAGACCATGACCGGGACTCAAAAAGCACCCCTCCACTTT.

The chain couples TRBV7-8 to TRBJ2-1, with D maybe TRBD1 (5 bases). CDR1 and CDR2 from the germline V gene are SGHVS and FQNEAQ. The CDR3 is made up of 17 amino acids. The V end was cut by 5 bases, the J end by 3 bases, with 20 bases between. Here the CDR3 reads CASSPTGGARLYNEQFF. The CDR3 DNA is TGTGCCAGCAGCCCAACAGGTGGGGCACGACTCTACAATGAGCAGTTCTTC.

This rearrangement joins TRBV2 to TRBJ2-5, with 7 bases identical to TRBD2. Per the germline V gene, CDR1 is SNHLY and CDR2 is FYNNEI. The CDR3 contains 14 residues. Trimming cost V 2 bases and J 4 bases; bases outside gene matches: 4. The CDR3 loop reads CASSESPGGETQYF. The CDR3 nucleotides read TGTGCCAGCAGTGAATCACCGGGAGGAGAGACCCAGTACTTC.

The CDR3 nucleotides are TGTGCCAGCAGCGAGGGACAGGGGGCGTCCAATGAGCAGTTCTTC. It is translated as CASSEGQGASNEQFF. The chain links TRBV5-4 to TRBJ2-1; 12 bases agree with TRBD1. The CDR3 loop spans 15 amino acids. J lost 6 bases, V lost 4 bases, and 5 bases had no gene match. The germline gives CDR1 SGHNT, CDR2 YYREEE (reference sequence).

This chain links TRBV6-5 with TRBJ2-3, with TRBD1 as a possible D gene (6 bases). The CDR3 totals 14 residues. The V gene lost 6 bases and the J gene lost 2 bases, with 12 bases spanning the gap. Germline V gene lookup returns CDR1 MNHEY and CDR2 SVGAGI. The CDR3 region is CASRPDRLTDTQYF. CDR3 nucleotide sequence: TGTGCCAGCAGGCCCGACAGGCTCACAGATACGCAGTATTTT.

The chain employs TRBV19 and TRBJ1-2; D unresolved. Germline V gives CDR1 LNHDA, CDR2 SQIVND (reference sequence). The CDR3 consists of 15 residues. Trimming took 7 bases from V and 8 from J, leaving 23 bases between them. In DNA, the CDR3 is TGTGCCAGTAATCTGAGGGTGGAGGACTCCGGGGGCTACACCTTC. The encoded protein is CASNLRVEDSGGYTF.

This clone was seen more than once but under ten times. The chain carries TRBV7-2 and TRBJ2-7; TRBD2 aligns across 7 bases. Germline-derived CDR1 and CDR2 are SGHTA and FQGNSA. V dropped 3 bases and J dropped 2; count of bases not matched to a gene: 4. The CDR3 length is 14 residues. The CDR3: CASSFSGPTYEQYF. In nucleotides, the CDR3 is TGTGCCAGCAGCTTTAGCGGGCCCACCTACGAGCAGTACTTC.

The rearrangement links TRBV5-1 to TRBJ2-1, with TRBD2 identical over 7 bases. The CDR3 sequence is 16 residues long. Looked up from germline, CDR1 is SGHRS and CDR2 is YFSETQ. J was trimmed by 0 bases and V by 0 bases; bases with no gene match: 3. CDR3 protein: CASSLVPSGSYNEQFF. The DNA of the CDR3 is TGCGCCAGCAGCTTGGTTCCTAGCGGCTCCTACAATGAGCAGTTCTTC.